This TCR beta chain was captured in a study of OX40 agonist ivuxolimab in advanced cancers. Overall study: Ivuxolimab, which is an agonistic anti-OX40 (CD134) antibody, was administered to the patients. Study-wide points: Among the lowest peripheral clonal expansion occurred in 0.1-3.0 mg/kg partial responders. CD4+ and CD8+ blood T cells expanded clonally by week 6 at 0.1 to 3.0 mg/kg. Nonresponders, in some cases, also had low normalized T-cell clonal expansion.

Germline CDR1 MNHEY, CDR2 SMNVEV (reference sequence). This CDR3 contains 13 residues. Trimming stripped 6 bases from V and 0 bases from J, with 8 bases between. By share, this clone ranks as medium-sized (0.01 to 0.1%). Its antigen is unknown. This table comes from immunoSEQ multiplex PCR, and its TCRdb copy is limited to in-frame clones, with some not included. The sample carries about 28,000 clones, 65% to 90% recorded once. J is TRBJ1-1 and V is TRBV27; D remains unclear. The sequencing used CD4+ or CD8+ T cells sorted from blood, collected in a trial of the OX40 agonist ivuxolimab. The receptor was isolated from an adult with an advanced solid tumor such as melanoma, head and neck, liver or kidney cancer. The CDR3 reads CASRRGLNTEAFF. Here the CDR3 DNA reads TGTGCCAGCAGGAGAGGCCTGAACACTGAAGCTTTCTTT.